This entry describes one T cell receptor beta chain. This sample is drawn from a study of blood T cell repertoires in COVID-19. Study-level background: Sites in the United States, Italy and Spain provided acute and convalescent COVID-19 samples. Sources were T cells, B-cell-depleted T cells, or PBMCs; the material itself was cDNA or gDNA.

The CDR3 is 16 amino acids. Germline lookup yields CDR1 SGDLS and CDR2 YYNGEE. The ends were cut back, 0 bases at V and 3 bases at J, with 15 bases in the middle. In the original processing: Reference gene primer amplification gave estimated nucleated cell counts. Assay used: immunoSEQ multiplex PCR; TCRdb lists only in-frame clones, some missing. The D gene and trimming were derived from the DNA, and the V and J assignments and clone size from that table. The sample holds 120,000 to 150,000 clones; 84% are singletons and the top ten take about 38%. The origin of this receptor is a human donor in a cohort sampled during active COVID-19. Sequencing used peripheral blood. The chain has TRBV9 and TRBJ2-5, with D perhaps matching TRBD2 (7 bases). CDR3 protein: CASSVGVGGGEETQYF. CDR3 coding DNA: TGTGCCAGCAGCGTAGGGGTGGGAGGGGGAGAAGAGACCCAGTACTTC.